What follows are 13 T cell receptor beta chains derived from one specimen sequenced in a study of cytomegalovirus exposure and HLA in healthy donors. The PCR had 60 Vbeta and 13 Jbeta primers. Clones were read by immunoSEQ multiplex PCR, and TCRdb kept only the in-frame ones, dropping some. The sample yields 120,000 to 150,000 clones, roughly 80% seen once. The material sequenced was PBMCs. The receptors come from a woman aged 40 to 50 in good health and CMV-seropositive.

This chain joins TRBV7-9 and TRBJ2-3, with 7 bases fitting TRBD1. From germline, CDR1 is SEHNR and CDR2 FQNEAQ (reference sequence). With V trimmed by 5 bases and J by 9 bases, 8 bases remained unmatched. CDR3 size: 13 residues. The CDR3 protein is CASSPQTGLTQYF. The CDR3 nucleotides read TGTGCCAGCAGCCCCCAGACAGGGCTAACGCAGTATTTT.

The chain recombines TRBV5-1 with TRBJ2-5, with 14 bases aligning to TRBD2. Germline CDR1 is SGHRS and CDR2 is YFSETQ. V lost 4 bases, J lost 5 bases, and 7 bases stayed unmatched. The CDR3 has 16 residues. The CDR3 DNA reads TGCGCCAGCAGCGGGGGACTAGCGGGAGAGCGGGAGACCCAGTACTTC. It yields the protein CASSGGLAGERETQYF.

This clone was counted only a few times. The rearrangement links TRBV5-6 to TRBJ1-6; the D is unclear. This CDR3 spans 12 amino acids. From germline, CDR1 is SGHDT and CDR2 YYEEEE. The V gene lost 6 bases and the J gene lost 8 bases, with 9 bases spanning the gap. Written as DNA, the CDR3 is TGTGCCAGCACATCCACATATTCACCCCTCCACTTT. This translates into CASTSTYSPLHF.

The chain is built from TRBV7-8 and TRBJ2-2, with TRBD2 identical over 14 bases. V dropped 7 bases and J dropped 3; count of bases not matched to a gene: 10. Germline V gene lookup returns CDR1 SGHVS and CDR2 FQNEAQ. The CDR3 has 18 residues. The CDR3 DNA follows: TGTGCCAGCATCCCCGGGACTAGCGGGAGCCGATACACCGGGGAGCTGTTTTTT. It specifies CASIPGTSGSRYTGELFF.

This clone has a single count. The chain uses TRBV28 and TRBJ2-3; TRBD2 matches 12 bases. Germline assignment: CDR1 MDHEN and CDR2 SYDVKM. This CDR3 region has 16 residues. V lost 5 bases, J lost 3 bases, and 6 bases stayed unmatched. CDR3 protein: CASSPPTSGRTDTQYF. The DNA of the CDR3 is TGTGCCAGCAGTCCCCCGACTAGCGGGAGAACAGATACGCAGTATTTT.

The CDR3 loop reads CASSIDLSGRLRSGELFF. Here the CDR3 DNA reads TGTGCCAGTAGTATAGATCTCAGCGGCAGACTTAGGTCCGGGGAGCTGTTTTTT. V is TRBV19 and J is TRBJ2-2, with D possibly TRBD2 on 5 matching bases. CDR1 and CDR2 (germline): LNHDA, SQIVND (reference sequence). This CDR3 comprises 18 residues. V was trimmed by 0 bases and J by 6 bases, leaving 20 bases between them.

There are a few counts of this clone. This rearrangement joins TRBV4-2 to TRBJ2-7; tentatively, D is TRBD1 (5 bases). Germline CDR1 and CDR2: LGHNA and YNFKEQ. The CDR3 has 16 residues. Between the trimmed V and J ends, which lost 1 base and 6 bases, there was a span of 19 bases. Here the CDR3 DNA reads TGTGCCAGCAGCCAAGTAGCCTTGACAGTAACCAGCGAGCAGTACTTC. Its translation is CASSQVALTVTSEQYF.

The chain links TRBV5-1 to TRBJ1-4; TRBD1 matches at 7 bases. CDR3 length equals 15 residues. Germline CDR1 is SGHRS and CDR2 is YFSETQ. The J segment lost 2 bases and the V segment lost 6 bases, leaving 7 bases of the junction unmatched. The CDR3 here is CASNLEGATNEKLFF. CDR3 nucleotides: TGCGCCAGCAATCTGGAGGGGGCTACTAATGAAAAACTGTTTTTT.

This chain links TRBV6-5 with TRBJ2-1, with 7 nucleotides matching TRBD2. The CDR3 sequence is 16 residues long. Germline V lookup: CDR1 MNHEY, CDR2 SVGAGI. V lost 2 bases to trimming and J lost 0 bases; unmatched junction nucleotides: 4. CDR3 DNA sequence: TGTGCCAGCAGTTACGACGGGGGGAGCTCCTACAATGAGCAGTTCTTC. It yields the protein CASSYDGGSSYNEQFF.

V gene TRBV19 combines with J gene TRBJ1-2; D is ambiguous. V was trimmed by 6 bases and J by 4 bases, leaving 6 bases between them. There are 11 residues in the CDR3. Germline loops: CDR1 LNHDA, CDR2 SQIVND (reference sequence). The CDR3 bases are TGTGCCAGTAGGCAGGTCTATGGCTACACCTTC. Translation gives CASRQVYGYTF.

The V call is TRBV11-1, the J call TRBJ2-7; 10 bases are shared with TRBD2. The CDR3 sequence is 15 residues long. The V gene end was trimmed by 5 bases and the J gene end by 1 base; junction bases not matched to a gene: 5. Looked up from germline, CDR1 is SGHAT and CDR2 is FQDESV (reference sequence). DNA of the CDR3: TGTGCCAGCAGCCCTAGCGGGAGCCGGTCCTACGAGCAGTACTTC. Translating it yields CASSPSGSRSYEQYF.

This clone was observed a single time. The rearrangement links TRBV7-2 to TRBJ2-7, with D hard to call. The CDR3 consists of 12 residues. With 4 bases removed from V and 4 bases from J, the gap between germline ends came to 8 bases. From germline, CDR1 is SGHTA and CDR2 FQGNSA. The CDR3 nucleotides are TGTGCCAGCAGCTCCTTTTCGTACGAGCAGTACTTC. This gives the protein CASSSFSYEQYF.

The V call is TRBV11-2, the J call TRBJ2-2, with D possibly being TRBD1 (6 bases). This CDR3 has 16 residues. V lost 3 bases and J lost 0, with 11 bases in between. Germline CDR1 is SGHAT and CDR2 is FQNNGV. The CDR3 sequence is CASSFLGTTNTGELFF. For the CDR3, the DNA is TGTGCCAGCAGCTTTTTGGGGACAACGAACACCGGGGAGCTGTTTTTT. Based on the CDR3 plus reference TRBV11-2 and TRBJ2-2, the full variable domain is EAGVAQSPRYKIIEKRQSVAFWCNPISGHATLYWYQQILGQGPKLLIQFQNNGVVDDSQLPKDRFSAERLKGVDSTLKIQPAKLEDSAVYLCASSFLGTTNTGELFFGEGSRLTVL.